This T cell receptor beta chain derives from a study of blood T cell repertoires in COVID-19 (dated by TCRdb to the early 2020s). Regarding the complete study: Samples covering the acute and convalescent phases of COVID-19 were provided by collaborators in the United States, Italy and Spain. The prospective study material was composed of cDNA or gDNA derived from T cells, B-cell-depleted T cells, or PBMCs. Deeply sampled blood TCRbeta repertoires from subjects exposed to, actively infected with, or recovered from COVID-19 were included in the dataset. The repertoires were released in a freely available public database meant as a resource for research on the immune response to SARS-CoV-2. Samples were obtained from the ongoing ImmuneRACE study (first 160 participants) and from roughly 1,300 subjects provided by 6 global collaborators. A de-identified subject ID, COVID-19 status, age in years and sex were almost always included in the sample metadata. Where available, HLA class I and class II types were taken from metadata supplied by the sample provider and were not determined by assay-based typing. Overall study outcomes, separate from this receptor: Clinical and demographic metadata were provided uncurated, with the amount varying by source and participant.

CDR3 length: 15 amino acids, cysteine to phenylalanine. Only the CDR3 DNA is retained, 45 bases long and in frame from the first base. The germline V gene gives CDR1 as ENHRY and CDR2 as SYGVKD. V ends up 2 bases short and J 7 bases short, with an unmatched junction base count of 4. TCRbeta CDR3 regions were amplified from genomic DNA by means of the immunoSEQ Assay, a bias-controlled multiplex PCR. The authors processed their data as follows. Within the assay, amplification of reference gene primers was used to estimate how many nucleated cells each sample contained. To quantify the absolute abundance of each unique TCRbeta CDR3 rearrangement, sequence reads were collapsed and filtered. Productive Simpson clonality was computed per sample as the square root of Simpson's diversity index over productive rearrangements. The table comes from immuneACCESS by way of TCRdb, which keeps in-frame sequences with V and J called. Part of the clones is missing from these tables; in studies checked, under half for an unresolved V gene and the rest for unknown reasons. That table supplies the V and J calls and clone size; D and trimming were determined from the DNA. The sample includes roughly 250,000 clones, with around nine tenths observed a single time. 2.1% of the sample is in the top ten clones.

Samples from volunteer blood donors who had recovered from COVID-19 were contributed by a second Seattle source. Whole blood was collected in K2EDTA tubes by collaborating institutions according to the institutions' own protocols. For TCRbeta analysis, collaborators shipped samples as frozen whole blood, isolated PBMCs, or DNA extracted from either of those sample types. With respect to this clone: No cognate antigen has been identified for it. The sample holds no much larger clone one base away, and base qualities are not on file.

The origin of this receptor is a woman aged 40 to 55 who had recovered from COVID-19. Sequencing was done on a sample of peripheral blood. The rearranged segments are TRBV10-3 and TRBJ2-1; 11 bases in between match TRBD2. CDR3 protein: CAISEVAGGTNEQFF. The nucleotides are TGTGCCATCAGTGAGGTAGCGGGAGGGACGAATGAGCAGTTCTTC.